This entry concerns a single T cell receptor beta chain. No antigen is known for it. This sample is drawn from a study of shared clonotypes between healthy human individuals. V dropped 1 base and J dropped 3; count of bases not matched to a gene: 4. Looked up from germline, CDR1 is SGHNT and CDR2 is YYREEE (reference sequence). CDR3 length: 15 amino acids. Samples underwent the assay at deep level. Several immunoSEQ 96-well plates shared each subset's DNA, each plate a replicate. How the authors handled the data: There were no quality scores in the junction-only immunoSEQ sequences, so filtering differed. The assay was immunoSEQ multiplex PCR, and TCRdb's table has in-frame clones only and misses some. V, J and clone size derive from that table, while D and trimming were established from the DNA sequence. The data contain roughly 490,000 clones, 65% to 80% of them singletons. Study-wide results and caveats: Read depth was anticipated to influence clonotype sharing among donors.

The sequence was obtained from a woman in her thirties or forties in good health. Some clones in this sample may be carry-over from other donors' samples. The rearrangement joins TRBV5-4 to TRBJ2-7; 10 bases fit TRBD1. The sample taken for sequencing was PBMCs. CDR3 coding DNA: TGTGCCAGCAGCTTGCGCGGACAGGGGGTCTACGAGCAGTACTTC. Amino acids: CASSLRGQGVYEQYF.